A single sample gave rise to the 32 T cell receptor beta chains below, sequenced in a study of blood T cells in healthy people across ages. A J-beta primer mix and a sample-barcoded 5' primer were used in a second PCR of about 6 to 12 cycles. Each CDR3 protein gets one entry after TCRdb re-called the 5' RACE reads with MiXCR. The repertoire consists of 2 million or so distinct CDR3 sequences, with 49% occurring once and the leading ten covering approximately 2%. The source material was blood. The receptor source for this set is a woman between 35 and 50 years old in good health.

The V call is TRBV6-2 or TRBV6-3, the J call TRBJ2-5; 8 bases match TRBD2. In germline, CDR1 is MNHEY, CDR2 SVGEGT. This CDR3 is built from 15 residues. The V and J ends lost 5 bases and 5 bases, in that order; junction bases with no gene match: 10. CDR3 sequence: CASSTSRGGQETQYF. In DNA form, the CDR3 reads TGTGCCAGCAGTACCAGTCGGGGGGGCCAGGAGACCCAGTACTTC.

This clonotype was seen a few times. The chain combines TRBV27 with TRBJ2-3; D gene uncertain. CDR3 length: 13 amino acids. With 2 bases removed from V and 5 bases from J, the gap between germline ends came to 8 bases. Per germline, CDR1 MNHEY and CDR2 SMNVEV (reference sequence). The CDR3 region has the DNA TGTGCCAGCAGTTTAACCCCAGGAGATACGCAGTATTTT. This codes for CASSLTPGDTQYF.

This chain connects TRBV5-1 to TRBJ1-1, with D perhaps TRBD1 (5 bases). Germline V gene sequence: CDR1 SGHRS, CDR2 YFSETQ. Trimming stripped 3 bases from V and 6 bases from J, with 12 bases between. The length of the CDR3 is 13 residues. The CDR3 is CASSYITGAEAFF. As DNA, the CDR3 is TGCGCCAGCAGCTATATAACAGGCGCTGAAGCTTTCTTT. Combining the CDR3 with reference TRBV5-1 and TRBJ1-1 gives the whole variable domain KAGVTQTPRYLIKTRGQQVTLSCSPISGHRSVSWYQQTPGQGLQFLFEYFSETQRNKGNFPGRFSGRQFSNSRSEMNVSTLELGDSALYLCASSYITGAEAFFGQGTRLTVV.

This chain joins TRBV2 and TRBJ2-5, with D uncertain. The CDR3 spans 14 residues. V dropped 3 bases and J dropped 5 bases, with 13 bases sitting between them. Germline V CDR1 and CDR2: SNHLY, FYNNEI. Written as DNA, the CDR3 is TGTGCCAGCAGTGATGCGAGATCCGGGGAGACCCAGTACTTC. This sequence encodes CASSDARSGETQYF.

This clonotype came up a few times. V is TRBV6-1 and J is TRBJ2-3; TRBD2 matches at 13 bases. In germline, CDR1 is MNHNS, CDR2 SASEGT. J was trimmed by 4 bases and V by 2 bases; bases with no gene match: 6. This CDR3 has 17 amino acids. This CDR3 reads CASSESGLAGVADTQYF. DNA of the CDR3: TGTGCCAGCAGTGAATCAGGACTAGCGGGGGTGGCAGATACGCAGTATTTT.

The rearrangement uses TRBV7-9 and TRBJ1-4; 8 nucleotides align to TRBD1. The CDR3 sequence is 14 residues long. The ends lost 3 bases at V and 8 bases at J; junction bases unmatched: 5. Looked up from germline, CDR1 is SEHNR and CDR2 is FQNEAQ (reference sequence). Written as DNA, the CDR3 is TGTGCCAGCAGCTTGGACAGGGAGGGAGAAAAACTGTTTTTT. Translating gives CASSLDREGEKLFF.

This clonotype has only a few counts. The CDR3 bases are TGTGCCAGCACCGGGACTGAGCAGTACTTC. Protein: CASTGTEQYF. The V and J genes are TRBV2 and TRBJ2-7, with D perhaps TRBD2 (6 bases). The CDR3 spans 10 residues. The ends were cut back, 7 bases at V and 7 bases at J, with 8 bases in the middle. Per germline, CDR1 SNHLY and CDR2 FYNNEI.

CDR3: CASSFGGVNAYEQYF. The CDR3 nucleotides are TGTGCCAGCAGCTTTGGCGGGGTTAACGCCTACGAGCAGTACTTC. This chain links TRBV7-9 with TRBJ2-5, with a tentative D call TRBD2 (6 bases). The end of the DNA fits TRBJ2-7 better, so the J call may be wrong. CDR3 length equals 15 residues. Germline lookup yields CDR1 SEHNR and CDR2 FQNEAQ (reference sequence).

This clonotype was seen a few times. The rearrangement uses TRBV20-1 and TRBJ2-1; 10 nucleotides agree with TRBD1. The junction had 10 bases not matched to a gene; V was cut back by 8 bases and J by 6 bases. This CDR3 spans 14 amino acids. Germline V lookup: CDR1 DFQATT, CDR2 SNEGSKA (reference sequence). For the CDR3, the DNA is TGCAGTATCGTCGGGACAGGGGTTAGCAATGAGCAGTTCTTC. Translated, it gives CSIVGTGVSNEQFF.

This chain joins TRBV25-1 and TRBJ2-5; unclear D gene. The CDR3 loop spans 13 amino acids. Germline CDR1 and CDR2: MGHDK and SYGVNS. Trimming stripped 8 bases from V and 5 bases from J, with 15 bases between. The CDR3 region has the DNA TGTGCCAGCGAACCAGAAACCGGTGAGACCCAGTACTTC. This translates into CASEPETGETQYF.

This clonotype was seen a handful of times. The chain uses TRBV7-2 and TRBJ1-5, with D possibly matching TRBD1 (5 bases). Germline CDR1 and CDR2: SGHTA and FQGNSA. The CDR3 length is 15 residues. Trimming removed 3 bases from V and 6 bases from J, with 15 bases in between. The CDR3 bases are TGTGCCAGCAGCTTCAATGGGCAGGGTAGTCAGCCCCAGCATTTT. This gives the protein CASSFNGQGSQPQHF.

This chain joins TRBV5-1 and TRBJ2-4; possible D gene TRBD1, 6 bases. The closer fit of TRBJ2-7 to the DNA end suggests the J call may be wrong. This CDR3 is built from 13 residues. The germline V gene has CDR1 SGHRS and CDR2 YFSETQ. The CDR3 DNA sequence: TGCGCCAGCGCCGACAGGCCCAACTACGAGCAGTACTTC. This translates into CASADRPNYEQYF.

The rearrangement links TRBV27 to TRBJ2-5, with TRBD1 identical over 11 bases. The germline V gene encodes CDR1 MNHEY and CDR2 SMNVEV (reference sequence). This CDR3 spans 17 amino acids. The ends lost 5 bases at V and 0 bases at J; junction bases unmatched: 8. In DNA form, the CDR3 reads TGTGCCAGCAGTGTTCGCCGGACAGGGGGCTACCAAGAGACCCAGTACTTC. This codes for CASSVRRTGGYQETQYF.

The sample holds a few counts of this clonotype. The chain has TRBV7-9 and TRBJ2-5; D ambiguous. The CDR3 is 14 amino acids. Germline V gene data show CDR1 as SEHNR and CDR2 as FQNEAQ (reference sequence). Deletions cut 7 bases from V and 4 bases from J, with 16 bases between. CDR3 amino acids: CASTPAFLTETQYF. The CDR3 coding sequence is TGTGCCAGCACCCCGGCCTTTCTGACAGAGACCCAGTACTTC.

The rearrangement joins TRBV5-6 to TRBJ1-1, with D possibly being TRBD1 (5 bases). This CDR3 spans 14 amino acids. V lost 4 bases and J 1 base, leaving 11 bases between the germline ends. Germline CDR1 reads SGHDT; CDR2 reads YYEEEE. The CDR3 sequence is CASSLGPPNTEAFF. CDR3 DNA: TGTGCCAGCAGCCTGGGACCCCCGAACACTGAAGCTTTCTTT.

The chain joins TRBV7-2 to TRBJ2-3, with 8 positions matching TRBD1. CDR3 size: 16 residues. The ends lost 4 bases at V and 0 bases at J; junction bases unmatched: 6. CDR1 and CDR2 (germline): SGHTA, FQGNSA. As DNA, the CDR3 is TGTGCCAGCAGCTGGCAGGGGGCGCTAAGCACAGATACGCAGTATTTT. It yields the protein CASSWQGALSTDTQYF.

In its sample, this clonotype was seen a few times. The gene calls are TRBV2 and TRBJ1-4, with a possible D match to TRBD1 (5 bases). The CDR3 has 11 amino acids. Looked up from germline, CDR1 is SNHLY and CDR2 is FYNNEI. The V gene lost 7 bases and the J gene lost 10 bases, with 10 bases spanning the gap. CDR3 loop: CASNPRGKLFF. As DNA, the CDR3 is TGTGCCAGCAACCCGAGGGGAAAACTGTTTTTT.

The rearrangement uses TRBV6-5 and TRBJ1-4; 7 bases match TRBD1. The CDR3 loop spans 15 amino acids. CDR1 and CDR2 from the germline V gene are MNHEY and SVGAGI. The J segment lost 5 bases and the V segment lost 6 bases, leaving 9 bases of the junction unmatched. CDR3 protein: CASSEDRRRNEKLFF. The CDR3, as DNA: TGTGCCAGCAGCGAGGACAGGCGCCGAAATGAAAAACTGTTTTTT.

This clonotype was detected a few times. This chain uses TRBV25-1 with TRBJ1-6; 10 nucleotides match TRBD1. This CDR3 is built from 14 residues. With 4 bases clipped from V and 6 bases from J, the junction kept 0 bases outside the gene matches. Germline V lookup: CDR1 MGHDK, CDR2 SYGVNS. CDR3 amino acids: CASSGTGGNSPLHF. DNA for the CDR3: TGTGCCAGCAGTGGGACAGGGGGTAATTCACCCCTCCACTTT.

Written as DNA, the CDR3 is TGCAGCGTTGAAGCCAGACGAGGGGAAAAACTGTTTTTT. Its protein product is CSVEARRGEKLFF. The V call is TRBV29-1, the J call TRBJ1-4; D is unclear. V lost 1 base to trimming and J lost 8 bases, with 11 bases between them. This CDR3 region has 13 residues. Germline lookup yields CDR1 SQVTM and CDR2 ANQGSEA.

This clonotype was seen at least ten times. The chain employs TRBV6-5 and TRBJ2-7; TRBD1 matches 9 bases. The V gene end was trimmed by 2 bases and the J gene end by 2 bases; junction bases not matched to a gene: 1. Germline CDR1 and CDR2: MNHEY and SVGAGI. The CDR3 spans 14 residues. CDR3 DNA: TGTGCCAGCAGTTACGACAGGGGGGCCTACGAGCAGTACTTC. Translating gives CASSYDRGAYEQYF.

The chain uses TRBV29-1 and TRBJ1-2; D unresolved. Per germline, CDR1 SQVTM and CDR2 ANQGSEA. The CDR3 loop spans 12 amino acids. V was shortened by 1 base and J by 5 bases, with 8 bases between the two germline ends. CDR3 in amino acids: CSVEAGGYGYTF. The CDR3 coding sequence is TGCAGCGTTGAAGCGGGCGGGTATGGCTACACCTTC.

The chain combines TRBV20-1 with TRBJ2-4; the D gene is possibly TRBD1 (6 bases). Per germline, CDR1 DFQATT and CDR2 SNEGSKA (reference sequence). This CDR3 is built from 15 residues. V lost 6 bases, J lost 9 bases, and 24 bases lay in between. The CDR3 nucleotides read TGCAGTGCCCAGAAGAATCAGGGGTTTTGGAGCATTCAGTACTTC. Translation gives CSAQKNQGFWSIQYF.

The rearrangement uses TRBV7-3 and TRBJ1-6; D uncertain. The length of the CDR3 is 13 residues. From germline, CDR1 is SGHTA and CDR2 FQGTGA. Trimming stripped 2 bases from V and 7 bases from J, with 6 bases between. The CDR3 DNA reads TGTGCCAGCAGCTTATTGGCAAATTCACCCCTCCACTTT. Translation: CASSLLANSPLHF. Full variable domain (outside the CDR3, taken from reference TRBV7-3 and TRBJ1-6): GAGVSQTPSNKVTEKGKYVELRCDPISGHTALYWYRQSLGQGPEFLIYFQGTGAADDSGLPNDRFFAVRPEGSVSTLKIQRTERGDSAVYLCASSLLANSPLHFGNGTRLTVT.

The sample holds a few counts of this clonotype. J is TRBJ1-5 and V is TRBV27; D is unresolved. Trimming took off 6 bases at V and 3 bases at J, with 15 bases between the two ends. The CDR3 sequence is 15 residues long. The germline CDR1 and CDR2 sequences are MNHEY and SMNVEV (reference sequence). DNA for the CDR3: TGTGCCAGCAGCTTGGGAGGGCAGCCCAATCAGCCCCAGCATTTT. This codes for CASSLGGQPNQPQHF.

This clonotype was picked up one time. The J gene is TRBJ2-3, the V gene TRBV5-5; tentative D call: TRBD2 (6 bases). Germline-derived CDR1 and CDR2 are SGHKS and YYEKEE (reference sequence). V dropped 2 bases and J dropped 5 bases, with 12 bases sitting between them. This CDR3 region has 14 residues. The CDR3 DNA is TGTGCCAGCAGCTTTGCGCGGGGAAGAGATACGCAGTATTTT. This sequence encodes CASSFARGRDTQYF.

There are a few counts of this clonotype. This chain uses TRBV20-1 with TRBJ1-4; TRBD1 agrees at 8 bases. The ends lost 6 bases at V and 14 bases at J; junction bases unmatched: 8. Germline values: CDR1 DFQATT, CDR2 SNEGSKA (reference sequence). The CDR3 runs 11 residues. The CDR3 sequence is CSATDRVGLFF. CDR3 coding DNA: TGCAGTGCGACGGACAGGGTGGGCCTGTTTTTT.

This clonotype was found a few times. The chain uses TRBV7-2 and TRBJ2-3; 12 nucleotides line up with TRBD2. After removal of 1 base from V and 5 bases from J, the junction contained 7 bases not matched to a gene. This CDR3 is built from 17 residues. The V gene's germline CDR1 is SGHTA and CDR2 FQGNSA. CDR3 coding DNA: TGTGCCAGCAGCTTAGGCCCTAGCGGGGGGGCTGAAGATACGCAGTATTTT. Its translation: CASSLGPSGGAEDTQYF.

The V and J genes are TRBV4-3 and TRBJ2-2, with D uncertain. CDR1 and CDR2 from the germline V gene are LGHNA and YSLEER. V was cut by 5 bases and J by 2 bases, with 9 bases left in between. The CDR3 covers 14 residues. The CDR3 DNA sequence: TGCGCCAGCAGCGCATACTTAAACACCGGGGAGCTGTTTTTT. Translating it yields CASSAYLNTGELFF.

The chain is built from TRBV4-1 and TRBJ1-1, with no clear D. Trimming removed 0 bases from V and 0 bases from J, with 8 bases in between. CDR1 is MGHRA and CDR2 is YSYEKL in the germline V gene. The CDR3 runs to 15 residues. CDR3 protein: CASSQEAAMNTEAFF. In DNA form, the CDR3 reads TGCGCCAGCAGCCAAGAAGCAGCTATGAACACTGAAGCTTTCTTT.

The V gene is TRBV6-2 or TRBV6-3, the J gene TRBJ2-3; D is unclear. Trimming stripped 0 bases from V and 0 bases from J, with 10 bases between. CDR1 is MNHEY and CDR2 is SVGEGT in the germline V gene. CDR3 length: 16 amino acids. The CDR3 spells CASSYSMGLSTDTQYF. In DNA form, the CDR3 reads TGTGCCAGCAGTTACTCGATGGGGTTAAGCACAGATACGCAGTATTTT.

This clonotype has more than one count but fewer than ten. This chain joins TRBV9 and TRBJ2-3, with D tentatively TRBD2 (5 bases). Trimming cost V 4 bases and J 4 bases, with 13 bases left between them. The CDR3 covers 14 residues. Germline V lookup: CDR1 SGDLS, CDR2 YYNGEE. The CDR3 spells CASSSGDYPDTQYF. CDR3 DNA sequence: TGTGCCAGCAGCTCCGGCGACTACCCAGATACGCAGTATTTT.